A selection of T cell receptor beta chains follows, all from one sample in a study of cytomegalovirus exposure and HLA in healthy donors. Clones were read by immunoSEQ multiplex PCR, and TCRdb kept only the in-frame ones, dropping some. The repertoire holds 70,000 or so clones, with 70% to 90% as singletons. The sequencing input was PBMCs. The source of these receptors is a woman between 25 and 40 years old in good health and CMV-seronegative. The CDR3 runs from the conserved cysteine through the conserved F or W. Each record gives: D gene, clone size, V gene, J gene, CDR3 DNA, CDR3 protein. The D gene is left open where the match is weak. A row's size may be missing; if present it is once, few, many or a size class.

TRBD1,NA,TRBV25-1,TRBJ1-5,TGTGCCAGCAGTGATACTCCGGGACAGGGAAAAAATCAGCCCCAGCATTTT,CASSDTPGQGKNQPQHF
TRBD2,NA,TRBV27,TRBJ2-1,TGTGCCAGCAGTATCACTAGCGCGGATGAGCAGTTCTTC,CASSITSADEQFF
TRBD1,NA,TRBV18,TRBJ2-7,TGTGCCAGCTCACTCCGGGACAGGGACCACGAGCAGTACTTC,CASSLRDRDHEQYF
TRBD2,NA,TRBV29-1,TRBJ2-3,TGCAGCGTCCGCGGGACTAGCGGGAGTAACCCCTACACAGATACGCAGTATTTT,CSVRGTSGSNPYTDTQYF
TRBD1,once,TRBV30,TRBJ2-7,TGTGCCTGGAGTGGGGACAGCCTAGGCCACTACGAGCAGTACTTC,CAWSGDSLGHYEQYF
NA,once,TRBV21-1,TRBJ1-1,TGTGCCAGCAGCAGAGGTCCCGAGGGTGGGGGCTCGAACACTGAAGCTTTCTTT,CASSRGPEGGGSNTEAFF
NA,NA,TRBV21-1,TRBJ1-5,TGTGCCAGCAGCAAAGAGGGGAGGGGTCAGCCCCAGCATTTT,CASSKEGRGQPQHF
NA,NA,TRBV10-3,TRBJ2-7,TGTGCCATCAGTGAGTCGGGGCGGGATACTTCCTACGAGCAGTACTTC,CAISESGRDTSYEQYF
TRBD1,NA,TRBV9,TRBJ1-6,TGTGCCAGCAGCGACGGGACAGCTACTTCACCCCTCCACTTT,CASSDGTATSPLHF
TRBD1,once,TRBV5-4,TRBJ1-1,TGTGCCAGCAGCCGACCAGGACAGGGAATGAGTGAAGCTTTCTTT,CASSRPGQGMSEAFF
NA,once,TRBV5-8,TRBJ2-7,TGTGCCAGCAGCTTGGGCGTAGCGGTCTACGAGCAGTACTTC,CASSLGVAVYEQYF
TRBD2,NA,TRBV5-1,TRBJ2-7,TGCGCCAGCAGCCGGACTAGCGGAACCTACGAGCAGTACTTC,CASSRTSGTYEQYF
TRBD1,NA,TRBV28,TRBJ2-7,TGTGCCAGCAGACTACCGGGACAGGGGGTCTACGAGCAGTACTTC,CASRLPGQGVYEQYF
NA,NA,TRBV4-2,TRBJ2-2,TGTGCCAGCAGCCCCCTAAGCGGCACGAACACCGGGGAGCTGTTTTTT,CASSPLSGTNTGELFF
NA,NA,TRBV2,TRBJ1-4,TGTGCCAGCAGAAATGGGCGGGCAGGTGAAAAACTGTTTTTT,CASRNGRAGEKLFF
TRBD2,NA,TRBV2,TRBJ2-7,TGTGCCAGCAGGTGGACTAGCGGGATCAACGAGCAGTACTTC,CASRWTSGINEQYF
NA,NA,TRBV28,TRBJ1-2,TGTGCCAGCAGTTTAGGGGGCCAGATTTTATATGGCTACACCTTC,CASSLGGQILYGYTF